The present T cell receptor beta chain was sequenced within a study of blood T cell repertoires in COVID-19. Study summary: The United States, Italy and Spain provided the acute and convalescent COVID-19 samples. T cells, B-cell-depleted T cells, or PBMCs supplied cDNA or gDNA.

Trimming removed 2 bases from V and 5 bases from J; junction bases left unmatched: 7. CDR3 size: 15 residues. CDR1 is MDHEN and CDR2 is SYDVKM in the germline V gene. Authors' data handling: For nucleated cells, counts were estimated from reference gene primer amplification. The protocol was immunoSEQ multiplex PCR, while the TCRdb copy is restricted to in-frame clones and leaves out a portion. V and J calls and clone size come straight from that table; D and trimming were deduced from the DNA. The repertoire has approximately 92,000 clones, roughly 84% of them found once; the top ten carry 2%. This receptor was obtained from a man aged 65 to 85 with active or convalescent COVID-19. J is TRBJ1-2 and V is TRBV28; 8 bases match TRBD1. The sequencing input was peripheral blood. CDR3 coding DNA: TGTGCCAGCAGTTTAGGAGGACAGGGAGGGTATGGCTACACCTTC. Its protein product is CASSLGGQGGYGYTF.